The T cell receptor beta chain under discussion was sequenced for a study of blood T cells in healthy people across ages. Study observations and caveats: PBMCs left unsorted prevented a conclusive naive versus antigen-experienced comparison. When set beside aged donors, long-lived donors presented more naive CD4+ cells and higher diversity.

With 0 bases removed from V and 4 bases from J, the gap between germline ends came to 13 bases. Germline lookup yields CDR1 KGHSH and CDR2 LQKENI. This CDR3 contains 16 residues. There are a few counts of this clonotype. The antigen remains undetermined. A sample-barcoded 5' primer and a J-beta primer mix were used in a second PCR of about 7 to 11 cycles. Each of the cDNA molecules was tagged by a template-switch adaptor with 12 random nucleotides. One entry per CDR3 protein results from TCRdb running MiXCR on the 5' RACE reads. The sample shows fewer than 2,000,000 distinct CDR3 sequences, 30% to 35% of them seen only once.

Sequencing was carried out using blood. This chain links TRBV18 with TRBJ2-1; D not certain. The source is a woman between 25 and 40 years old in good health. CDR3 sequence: CASSPPSSLRYNEQFF. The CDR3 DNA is TGTGCCAGCTCACCACCCAGTTCCCTGAGGTACAATGAGCAGTTCTTC.